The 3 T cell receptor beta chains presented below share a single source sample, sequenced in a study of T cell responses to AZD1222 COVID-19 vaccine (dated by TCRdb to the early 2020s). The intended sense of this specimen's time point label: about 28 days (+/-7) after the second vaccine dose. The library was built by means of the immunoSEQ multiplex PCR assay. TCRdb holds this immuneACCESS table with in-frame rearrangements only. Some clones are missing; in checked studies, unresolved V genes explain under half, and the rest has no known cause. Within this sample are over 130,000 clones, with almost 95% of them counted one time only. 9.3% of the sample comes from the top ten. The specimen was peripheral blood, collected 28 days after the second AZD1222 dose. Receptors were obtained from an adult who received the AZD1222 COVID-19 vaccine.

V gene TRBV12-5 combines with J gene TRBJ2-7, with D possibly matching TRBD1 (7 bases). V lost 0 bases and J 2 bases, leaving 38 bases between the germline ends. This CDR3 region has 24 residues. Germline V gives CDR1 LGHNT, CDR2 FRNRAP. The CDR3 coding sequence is TGTGCTAGTGGTTTGGTACGTGGGACAGAGAGGATTTATAGGATTTATTGGGAGGCCTACGAGCAGTACGTC. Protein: CASGLVRGTERIYRIYWEAYEQYV.

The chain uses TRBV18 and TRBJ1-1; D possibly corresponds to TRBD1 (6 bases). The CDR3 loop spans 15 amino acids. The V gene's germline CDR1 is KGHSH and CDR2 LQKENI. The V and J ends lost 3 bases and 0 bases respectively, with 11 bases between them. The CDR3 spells CASSPGGTLNTEAFF. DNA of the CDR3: TGTGCCAGCTCACCTGGGGGGACATTGAACACTGAAGCTTTCTTT.

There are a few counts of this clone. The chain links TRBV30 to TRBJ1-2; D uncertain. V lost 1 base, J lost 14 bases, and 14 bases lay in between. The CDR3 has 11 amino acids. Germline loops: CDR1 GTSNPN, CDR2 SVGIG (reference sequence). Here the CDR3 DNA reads TGTGCCTGGAGTGGAGTGTCCGGCGCGACCTTC. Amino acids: CAWSGVSGATF.